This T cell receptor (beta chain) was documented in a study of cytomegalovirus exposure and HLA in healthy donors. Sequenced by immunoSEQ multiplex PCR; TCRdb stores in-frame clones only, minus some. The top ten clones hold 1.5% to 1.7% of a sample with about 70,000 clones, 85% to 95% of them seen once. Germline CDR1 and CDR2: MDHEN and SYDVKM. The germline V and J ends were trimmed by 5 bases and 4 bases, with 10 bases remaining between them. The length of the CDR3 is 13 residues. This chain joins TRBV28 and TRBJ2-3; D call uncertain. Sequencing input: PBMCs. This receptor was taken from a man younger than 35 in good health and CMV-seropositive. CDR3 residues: CASSPGTADTQYF. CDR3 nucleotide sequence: TGTGCCAGCAGTCCCGGTACAGCAGATACGCAGTATTTT. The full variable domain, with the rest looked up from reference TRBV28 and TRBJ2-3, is DVKVTQSSRYLVKRTGEKVFLECVQDMDHENMFWYRQDPGLGLRLIYFSYDVKMKEKGDIPEGYSVSREKKERFSLILESASTNQTSMYLCASSPGTADTQYFGPGTRLTVL.